Listed here are 14 T cell receptor beta chains from one sample, sequenced in a study of T cells in Graves' hyperthyroidism and ophthalmopathy. TCR beta CDR3 sequences were amplified from RNA transcripts. HTBI primers drove first-round RT-PCR of the TCR CDR3. TCRdb reprocessed the multiplex PCR reads via MiXCR and lists one record per CDR3 protein. The sample holds approximately 570,000 distinct CDR3 sequences, 20% seen once. Material: blood. Every receptor here comes from a middle-aged man with Graves' ophthalmopathy.

This clonotype was observed a few times. This chain uses TRBV27 with TRBJ1-4, with 10 bases that match TRBD1. Trimming cost V 7 bases and J 8 bases; bases outside gene matches: 7. Germline V gene lookup returns CDR1 MNHEY and CDR2 SMNVEV (reference sequence). This CDR3 spans 14 amino acids. Here the CDR3 reads CASKGDRGYEKLFF. The CDR3 DNA is TGTGCCAGCAAGGGGGACAGGGGTTACGAAAAACTGTTTTTT.

The genes are TRBV29-1 and TRBJ1-2, with D possibly matching TRBD1 (5 bases). Trimming pared 4 bases from V and 8 bases from J, leaving 14 bases between. This CDR3 is built from 12 residues. Germline-derived CDR1 and CDR2 are SQVTM and ANQGSEA. The CDR3 here is CSVGDFSGGYTF. CDR3 nucleotides: TGCAGCGTTGGGGACTTTTCGGGAGGCTACACCTTC.

This chain uses TRBV29-1 with TRBJ1-1, with 7 bases identical to TRBD1. Germline V gives CDR1 SQVTM, CDR2 ANQGSEA. This CDR3 comprises 13 residues. The V segment lost 6 bases and the J segment 0 bases; nucleotides outside the gene matches: 4. The CDR3 loop is CSVDRAMNTEAFF. The CDR3 DNA follows: TGCAGCGTAGACAGGGCTATGAACACTGAAGCTTTCTTT.

This chain connects TRBV6-4 to TRBJ2-7; 7 nucleotides line up with TRBD1. Germline CDR1 is MRHNA and CDR2 is SNTAGT. V gave up 7 bases and J gave up 2 bases; unmatched junction bases: 8. The CDR3 consists of 14 residues. DNA for the CDR3: TGTGCCAGCATTCGACAGGGCTTCGCCTACGAGCAGTACTTC. It is translated as CASIRQGFAYEQYF.

This clonotype was found many times. The chain uses TRBV3-1 and TRBJ2-5; D may be TRBD2 (6 bases). Germline V lookup: CDR1 LGHDT, CDR2 YNNKEL (reference sequence). The length of the CDR3 is 13 residues. Trimming shortened V by 7 bases and J by 5 bases, and 14 bases separated the two germline ends. DNA for the CDR3: TGTGCCAGCAACCATCTAGCGTCGGAGACCCAGTACTTC. Its protein product is CASNHLASETQYF.

This clonotype has a single count. Mismatch with germline at one junction end may stem from a read error. This chain connects TRBV6-5 to TRBJ1-4, with a possible D match to TRBD1 (6 bases). This CDR3 has 13 amino acids. Germline CDR1 is MNHEY and CDR2 is SVGAGI. The CDR3 DNA reads TGTGCCAGCACTTGGGGGCGCGATGAAAAACTGCTTTTT. This sequence encodes CASTWGRDEKLLF.

This clonotype has ten or more counts. The V and J genes are TRBV7-9 and TRBJ2-1, with TRBD2 identical over 7 bases. The CDR3 consists of 12 residues. Germline-derived CDR1 and CDR2 are SEHNR and FQNEAQ (reference sequence). V dropped 2 bases and J dropped 14; count of bases not matched to a gene: 6. The DNA for the CDR3 is TGTGCCAGCAGCTTATTTGGCGGGAGTGAGTTCTTC. It specifies CASSLFGGSEFF. Drawing the rest from reference TRBV7-9 and TRBJ2-1, the complete variable domain is DTGVSQNPRHKITKRGQNVTFRCDPISEHNRLYWYRQTLGQGPEFLTYFQNEAQLEKSRLLSDRFSAERPKGSFSTLEIQRTEQGDSAMYLCASSLFGGSEFFGPGTRLTVL.

The gene calls are TRBV2 and TRBJ2-5; 11 bases match TRBD1. The CDR3 runs to 13 residues. CDR1 and CDR2 from the germline V gene are SNHLY and FYNNEI. With V trimmed by 6 bases and J by 3 bases, 0 bases remained unmatched. The CDR3 DNA reads as TGTGCCAGCAGGGGACAGGGGGAAGAGACCCAGTACTTC. It specifies CASRGQGEETQYF.

V usage is TRBV2 and J usage is TRBJ2-5; 7 nucleotides match TRBD1. Per the germline V gene, CDR1 is SNHLY and CDR2 is FYNNEI. V gave up 1 base and J gave up 1 base; unmatched junction bases: 3. CDR3 length equals 15 residues. CDR3 protein: CASSEVTGFQETQYF. Written as DNA, the CDR3 is TGTGCCAGCAGTGAAGTGACAGGGTTCCAAGAGACCCAGTACTTC.

At least ten counts were recorded for this clonotype. Its ends do not fully match the called genes, so a read error is possible. The V call is TRBV20-1, the J call TRBJ2-3; 11 bases fit TRBD2. CDR1 is DFQATT and CDR2 is SNEGSKA in the germline V gene (reference sequence). This CDR3 has 17 residues. The DNA of the CDR3 is TGCAGTGCTAGAGACTTAGCGGGGGGGCGTTACACAGATTCGCAGTATTTT. Amino acids: CSARDLAGGRYTDSQYF.

This clonotype has more than one count but fewer than ten. CDR3 sequence (DNA): TGTGCCAGCAGCGTAGGGTACAGGGGCAATGAGCAGTTCTTC. Amino acid sequence: CASSVGYRGNEQFF. The chain joins TRBV9 to TRBJ2-1; 7 positions agree with TRBD1. The CDR3 is made up of 14 amino acids. Per germline, CDR1 SGDLS and CDR2 YYNGEE. The V and J ends lost 0 bases and 6 bases, in that order; junction bases with no gene match: 3.

This clonotype was detected only a few times. The chain carries TRBV7-8 and TRBJ2-2, with TRBD1 identical over 10 bases. This CDR3 is 15 amino acids long. J lost 5 bases, V lost 5 bases, and 5 bases had no gene match. Germline CDR1 reads SGHVS; CDR2 reads FQNEAQ. CDR3 nucleotide sequence: TGTGCCAGCAGCATTCGGACAGGGGGGACCGGGGAGCTGTTTTTT. Its translation is CASSIRTGGTGELFF. Full variable domain (rest looked up from reference TRBV7-8 and TRBJ2-2): GAGVSQSPRYKVAKRGQDVALRCDPISGHVSLFWYQQALGQGPEFLTYFQNEAQLDKSGLPSDRFFAERPEGSVSTLKIQRTQQEDSAVYLCASSIRTGGTGELFFGEGSRLTVL.

This clonotype was detected only a few times. The chain couples TRBV7-6 to TRBJ2-1; possible D gene TRBD2, 6 bases. Trimming removed 5 bases at V and 3 bases at J, with 20 bases between. The CDR3 totals 17 residues. Per germline, CDR1 SGHVS and CDR2 FNYEAQ. For the CDR3, the DNA is TGTGCCAGCAGCCCAATCGGAAGTCGGGGGATCTACAATGAGCAGTTCTTC. It translates to CASSPIGSRGIYNEQFF.

With respect to this clonotype: One base away lies a much larger clone, so this may be a sequencing read error. The genes are TRBV20-1 and TRBJ2-1, with D maybe TRBD1 (5 bases). Trimming removed 0 bases from V and 9 bases from J, with 9 bases in between. This CDR3 is built from 12 residues. Looked up from germline, CDR1 is DFQATT and CDR2 is SNEGSKA (reference sequence). For the CDR3, the DNA is TGCAGTGCTAGAGATCTGGGGCCTGAGCAGTTCTTC. This encodes CSARDLGPEQFF.